This TCR beta chain was captured in a study of CD8+CD57+ T cells in acquired aplastic anemia. Study background: CD4+ reads averaged around 9.9 million in healthy donors.

Note on this clonotype: Its antigen is not known. At one boundary the junction diverges from the germline segment, which might be a read error.

Genomic DNA, serving as template, underwent TCR beta VDJ and CDR3 profiling. TCRdb recomputed calls from the reads with MiXCR, one row per CDR3 protein. The data show approximately 380,000 distinct CDR3 sequences, approximately 70% seen once. Overall study results and limits: Both patients and controls carried the same twenty-nine CD8+ CDR3 sequences.

Germline values: CDR1 SGHRS, CDR2 YFSETQ. The CDR3 loop spans 16 amino acids. This receptor was identified in a human donor in good health, serving as a control. The sample comprised sorted CD4+, CD8+, or CD8+CD57+ T cells (not recorded which) from PBMCs. The chain recombines TRBV5-1 with TRBJ2-3, with TRBD1 as a possible D gene (5 bases). The CDR3 DNA sequence: TGCGCCACCAGCGATGTAGGGGTGAACCCCACAGATACGCAGTATTTT. It specifies CATSDVGVNPTDTQYF.